This T cell receptor (beta chain) was captured in a study of blood T cell repertoires in COVID-19. Looking at the study overall: From the United States, Italy and Spain came samples of acute and convalescent COVID-19.

In the original processing: Cell counts per sample came from amplifying reference gene primers. Measured with immunoSEQ multiplex PCR; TCRdb has only the in-frame clones, and not every one. V and J calls and clone size are copied from that table; D and trimming were computed from the DNA. The sample holds 200,000 to 300,000 clones, 75% to 90% seen once. CDR1 is KGHSH and CDR2 is LQKENI in the germline V gene. This CDR3 is built from 15 residues. V was shortened by 4 bases and J by 1 base, with 11 bases between the two germline ends. Material for sequencing was peripheral blood. The TCR originated in a man aged 55 to 70 who had recovered from COVID-19. The rearrangement uses TRBV18 and TRBJ1-5, with a tentative D call TRBD1 (6 bases). CDR3 coding DNA: TGTGCCAGCTCACTAACAGGGTCAAGCAATCAGCCCCAGCATTTT. It specifies CASSLTGSSNQPQHF.